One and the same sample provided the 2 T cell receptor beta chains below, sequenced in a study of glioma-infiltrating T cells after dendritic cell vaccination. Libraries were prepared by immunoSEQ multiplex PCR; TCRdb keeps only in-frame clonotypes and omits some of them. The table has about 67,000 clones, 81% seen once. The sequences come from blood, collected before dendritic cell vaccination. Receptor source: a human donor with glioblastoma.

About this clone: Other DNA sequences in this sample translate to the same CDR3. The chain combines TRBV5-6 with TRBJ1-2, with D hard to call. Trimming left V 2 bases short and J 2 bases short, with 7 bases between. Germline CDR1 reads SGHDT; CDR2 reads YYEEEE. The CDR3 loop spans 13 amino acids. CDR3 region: CASSLSRNYGYTF. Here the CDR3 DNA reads TGTGCCAGCAGCTTATCACGGAACTATGGCTACACCTTC.

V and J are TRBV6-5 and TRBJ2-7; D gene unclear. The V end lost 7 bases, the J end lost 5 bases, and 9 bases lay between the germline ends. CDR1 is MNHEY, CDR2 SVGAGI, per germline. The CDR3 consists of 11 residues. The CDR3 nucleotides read TGTGCCAGCACCACGGGTCACGAGCAGTACTTC. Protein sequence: CASTTGHEQYF.